The 21 T cell receptor beta chains in this list originate from one sample, sequenced in a study of beta chain features in type 1 diabetes. These receptors have no identified antigens. Whole-study findings and limits: Moderate but significant shortening of TCRB CDR3s was recorded in all four CD4+ subsets from Type 1 diabetes patients.

The isolated RNA, all of it, was reverse transcribed, so expressed TCRB transcripts were what got sequenced. Here immunoSEQ multiplex PCR was the method, and the copy in TCRdb shows in-frame clones only, minus some. The sample yields about 370,000 clones, 9.6% seen once. Sample: central memory CD4+ T cells from blood. These receptors came from a man aged 30-40 years with type 1 diabetes.

The CDR3 region has the DNA TGTGCCAGCAGTGAACCTGCATGGACGGACAATGAGCAGTTCTTC. Protein sequence: CASSEPAWTDNEQFF. The V gene is TRBV2, the J gene TRBJ2-1; D unclear. The ends were cut back, 2 bases at V and 5 bases at J, with 13 bases in the middle. The CDR3 contains 15 residues. CDR1 and CDR2 from the germline V gene are SNHLY and FYNNEI.

The V call is TRBV5-1, the J call TRBJ2-2; possible D gene TRBD1, 6 bases. The CDR3 extends over 14 amino acids. The V gene's germline CDR1 is SGHRS and CDR2 YFSETQ. V shed 7 bases and J shed 4 bases, with 14 bases lying between them. The CDR3 protein is CASGGDGVTGELFF. The CDR3 DNA is TGCGCCAGCGGGGGCGACGGGGTCACCGGGGAGCTGTTTTTT.

The V gene is TRBV28, the J gene TRBJ2-1; 8 bases align to TRBD2. The CDR3 extends over 14 amino acids. The junction had 5 bases not matched to a gene; V was cut back by 6 bases and J by 4 bases. Per germline, CDR1 MDHEN and CDR2 SYDVKM. CDR3 sequence: CASRLADPYNEQFF. CDR3 sequence (DNA): TGTGCCAGCAGACTAGCGGATCCTTACAATGAGCAGTTCTTC.

This sequence joins TRBV19 and TRBJ2-5, with D possibly being TRBD1 (5 bases). The CDR3 is made up of 16 amino acids. Trimming removed 6 bases from V and 5 bases from J, with 22 bases in between. CDR1 is LNHDA, CDR2 SQIVND, per germline (reference sequence). The DNA for the CDR3 is TGTGCCAGTAGCCGAGTTAAGGGGAACCCCGGCGAGACCCAGTACTTC. Residues: CASSRVKGNPGETQYF.

This clone occurred once. The sample holds other DNA sequences that translate to the same CDR3. V is TRBV7-2 and J is TRBJ2-3; no clear D gene. CDR3 length equals 14 residues. Germline lookup yields CDR1 SGHTA and CDR2 FQGNSA. V lost 5 bases and J lost 2, with 11 bases in between. The CDR3 nucleotides are TGTGCCAGCAGCCCGTCCGGGTCCACAGATACGCAGTATTTT. Its translation: CASSPSGSTDTQYF. The whole variable domain, remainder taken from reference TRBV7-2 and TRBJ2-3, is GAGVSQSPSNKVTEKGKDVELRCDPISGHTALYWYRQSLGQGLEFLIYFQGNSAPDKSGLPSDRFSAERTGGSVSTLTIQRTQQEDSAVYLCASSPSGSTDTQYFGPGTRLTVL.

V gene TRBV27 combines with J gene TRBJ2-4; 9 bases map to TRBD1. The germline CDR1 and CDR2 sequences are MNHEY and SMNVEV (reference sequence). The V and J ends lost 2 bases and 6 bases, in that order; junction bases with no gene match: 2. This CDR3 has 14 amino acids. The CDR3 nucleotides read TGTGCCAGCAGTTTAAAGGGACAGGGAAACATTCAGTACTTC. As protein: CASSLKGQGNIQYF.

On this clone itself: Within the sample, other DNA sequences also encode this same CDR3. The rearrangement links TRBV7-2 to TRBJ1-1; the D gene is possibly TRBD1 (5 bases). Germline CDR1 and CDR2: SGHTA and FQGNSA. The length of the CDR3 is 13 residues. V lost 3 bases, J lost 2 bases, and 7 bases lay in between. CDR3 nucleotide sequence: TGTGCCAGCAGCTTCCAGGGAAACACTGAAGCTTTCTTT. This encodes CASSFQGNTEAFF.

This clone was counted only a few times. The chain recombines TRBV5-1 with TRBJ1-2, with 8 positions matching TRBD1. Germline loops: CDR1 SGHRS, CDR2 YFSETQ. The CDR3 runs 13 residues. V shed 5 bases, J shed 5 bases, and the junction held 5 bases outside the gene matches. The CDR3 reads CASREQGEYGYTF. The CDR3 DNA reads as TGCGCCAGCAGGGAACAGGGGGAATATGGCTACACCTTC.

V gene TRBV2 combines with J gene TRBJ2-1; D remains ambiguous. Trimming cost V 7 bases and J 10 bases, with 20 bases left between them. Per germline, CDR1 SNHLY and CDR2 FYNNEI. This CDR3 has 14 amino acids. CDR3 in amino acids: CASTFNPTMREQFF. The CDR3 coding sequence is TGTGCCAGCACTTTTAACCCAACCATGAGGGAGCAGTTCTTC.

V and J are TRBV7-2 and TRBJ2-5, with a weak D call TRBD1 (6 bases). Germline CDR1 SGHTA, CDR2 FQGNSA. The CDR3 has 13 residues. Between the trimmed V and J ends, which lost 5 bases and 2 bases, there was a span of 9 bases. CDR3 amino acids: CASSRQVQETQYF. The CDR3 coding sequence is TGTGCCAGCAGCCGACAGGTACAAGAGACCCAGTACTTC.

This chain joins TRBV30 and TRBJ1-4; D remains unclear. With 4 bases removed from V and 8 bases from J, the gap between germline ends came to 11 bases. The CDR3 is 12 residues long. Germline V lookup: CDR1 GTSNPN, CDR2 SVGIG (reference sequence). CDR3 DNA sequence: TGTGCCTGGACCCTTAGCGGGGAAAAACTGTTTTTT. Translating it yields CAWTLSGEKLFF.

The rearrangement joins TRBV19 to TRBJ1-2; no reliable D call. This CDR3 is 10 amino acids long. Germline V gives CDR1 LNHDA, CDR2 SQIVND (reference sequence). Trimming removed 3 bases at V and 6 bases at J, with 2 bases between. As DNA, the CDR3 is TGTGCCAGTAGTATGAATGGCTACACCTTC. Translation gives CASSMNGYTF. The full variable domain, with the rest looked up from reference TRBV19 and TRBJ1-2, is DGGITQSPKYLFRKEGQNVTLSCEQNLNHDAMYWYRQDPGQGLRLIYYSQIVNDFQKGDIAEGYSVSREKKESFPLTVTSAQKNPTAFYLCASSMNGYTFGSGTRLTVV.

The sample holds a few counts of this clone. This chain links TRBV2 with TRBJ1-1, with no clear D. The CDR3 runs to 15 residues. The germline V gene encodes CDR1 SNHLY and CDR2 FYNNEI. Trimming removed 3 bases at V and 4 bases at J, with 15 bases between. CDR3 DNA sequence: TGTGCCAGCAGTGAGTTTAGGGCGGACCTCACTGAAGCTTTCTTT. Translated: CASSEFRADLTEAFF.

This CDR3 reads CASRRQDLGPQHF. CDR3 coding DNA: TGTGCCAGCAGAAGACAGGACCTCGGGCCCCAGCATTTT. The V and J genes are TRBV28 and TRBJ1-5, with D maybe TRBD1 (6 bases). This CDR3 contains 13 residues. Trimming removed 6 bases at V and 9 bases at J, with 15 bases between. Per germline, CDR1 MDHEN and CDR2 SYDVKM. The complete variable domain, with remaining parts taken from reference TRBV28 and TRBJ1-5, reads DVKVTQSSRYLVKRTGEKVFLECVQDMDHENMFWYRQDPGLGLRLIYFSYDVKMKEKGDIPEGYSVSREKKERFSLILESASTNQTSMYLCASRRQDLGPQHFGDGTRLSIL.

The CDR3 here is CASSPGQGYGYTF. The DNA for the CDR3 is TGTGCCAGCAGTCCGGGACAGGGCTATGGCTACACCTTC. V gene TRBV2 combines with J gene TRBJ1-2; TRBD1 agrees at 9 bases. The germline V gene encodes CDR1 SNHLY and CDR2 FYNNEI. This CDR3 has 13 residues. V was pared by 5 bases and J by 4 bases, with 2 bases of the junction left unmatched.

This clone has a handful of counts. V gene TRBV6-5 combines with J gene TRBJ2-7; TRBD1 might be the D (6 bases). The CDR3 loop spans 14 amino acids. The V end lost 6 bases, the J end lost 0 bases, and 12 bases lay between the germline ends. Germline values: CDR1 MNHEY, CDR2 SVGAGI. CDR3 in amino acids: CASSFRQASYEQYF. The DNA of the CDR3 is TGTGCCAGCAGCTTCAGACAGGCCTCCTACGAGCAGTACTTC.

This clone was observed a handful of times. A read error may account for a junction end that differs from germline. This chain connects TRBV10-3 to TRBJ2-7, with 7 positions matching TRBD1. This CDR3 has 12 residues. The V gene's germline CDR1 is ENHRY and CDR2 SYGVKD. CDR3 DNA: TGTGCCAGCAGCAAGGACAGGTCGAGTGAAGACTTC. Translating it yields CASSKDRSSEDF.

The chain carries TRBV5-1 and TRBJ2-3; D possibly corresponds to TRBD2 (6 bases). This CDR3 spans 17 amino acids. V shed 1 base and J shed 0 bases, with 15 bases lying between them. CDR1 and CDR2 from the germline V gene are SGHRS and YFSETQ. The CDR3 DNA is TGCGCCAGCAGCTTGAAACTAGCTGGGGCTAGCACAGATACGCAGTATTTT. Protein sequence: CASSLKLAGASTDTQYF.

This clone was seen a few times. This sequence joins TRBV7-2 and TRBJ1-2, with 8 bases identical to TRBD1. Germline V gene sequence: CDR1 SGHTA, CDR2 FQGNSA. V shed 5 bases, J shed 7 bases, and the junction held 9 bases outside the gene matches. The CDR3 is 14 residues long. This CDR3 reads CASSTRIDRGGYTF. The CDR3 region has the DNA TGTGCCAGCAGCACCCGTATCGACAGGGGTGGCTACACCTTC.

This chain uses TRBV5-4 with TRBJ2-1; a possible D gene is TRBD1 (5 bases). V lost 3 bases and J 16 bases, leaving 11 bases between the germline ends. Per the germline V gene, CDR1 is SGHNT and CDR2 is YYREEE (reference sequence). The CDR3 runs to 10 residues. The CDR3 is CASSYQGTFF. The CDR3 nucleotides are TGTGCCAGCAGCTACCAGGGCACCTTCTTC.

This rearrangement joins TRBV5-1 to TRBJ2-5; no firm D call. In germline, CDR1 is SGHRS, CDR2 YFSETQ. The CDR3 extends over 13 amino acids. Trimming left V 0 bases short and J 5 bases short, with 8 bases between. The CDR3 coding sequence is TGCGCCAGCAGCTTGGCGGTTGAGGAGACCCAGTACTTC. This sequence encodes CASSLAVEETQYF.